This T cell receptor beta chain was profiled in a study of T cells in localized non-small cell lung cancer (dated by TCRdb to between 2020 and 2021). About the investigation overall: T cell repertoires of some 240 early-stage NSCLC patients were analyzed, with tumors being compared against uninvolved tumor-adjacent lungs. The cohort consisted of 236 treatment-naive NSCLC patients whose localized lung tumors had been resected. Of the NSCLC patients, about 130 were male and roughly 100 were female, and the mean age was approximately 66 years.

At diagnosis, peripheral blood, uninvolved tumor-adjacent lung and tumor were collected and stored as a combination of fresh-frozen and FFPE material. Blood samples were analyzed as peripheral blood mononuclear cells for TCR repertoire profiling. This clone occurred a few times. It has no known antigen specificity. Base quality data are lacking; no much larger clone is found one base away. The germline V end is reduced by 6 bases and the J end by 4 bases; junction bases left unmatched: 3. For CDR1 and CDR2, the germline V gene lists WSHSY and SAAADI. From cysteine to phenylalanine, the CDR3 is 14 amino acids long. Of the read, only the CDR3 DNA is kept; its 42 bases are in frame from base 1. The immunoSEQ Assay was used to sequence TCR beta CDR3 regions from DNA. On the authors' methods: To compute T cell density, TCR beta template counts were normalized to usable DNA, which was estimated by amplifying housekeeping genes. Richness was estimated with the preseqR package, extrapolating to 400,000 templates for PBMC samples and 120,000 templates for tissue samples. Clonality was taken to be one minus Pielou's evenness. To identify tissue-enriched TCRs, differential abundance testing was run on productive amino-acid clonotypes with a minimum total count of 5 and an alpha of 0.1. Repertoire overlap between compartments was quantified with the Jaccard Index and Morisita Overlap Index. GLIPH grouped TCR beta CDR3s together with public tetramer-defined viral CDR3s, and a viral motif had to include at least three viral sequences and show V-gene enrichment. The table was pulled from immuneACCESS by TCRdb, which kept in-frame rearrangements only. Such tables lose some clones; where checked, under half of the loss comes from unresolved V genes, and the rest has no known cause. The V and J calls and the clone size are those of that table, but D and trimming were determined from the DNA. The sample table contains more than 45,000 clones; only one count was recorded for 75% to 90% of them. The top ten hold approximately 18% of the sample.

What the research found in general, with its limitations: Longer overall survival was associated with higher blood T cell density, whereas shorter survival was associated with higher adjacent-lung clonality. Uninvolved tumor-adjacent lung showed the highest T cell clonality, higher than tumor, which suggests more focused antigenic responses in the adjacent lung. Because the study design was exploratory, TCR variables were selected using unadjusted p-values without false-discovery rate correction. A median of around 62 of the top 100 tumor clones turned up in the paired uninvolved adjacent lung, and some 28 of those clones also ranked among the top 100 of that same adjacent lung. Because multi-region tumor sequencing was not done, intratumor heterogeneity could not be ruled out.

The specimen comprised peripheral blood mononuclear cells, sampled before any cancer treatment. The TCR comes from a man between 40 and 70 years old with stage III lung adenocarcinoma. This chain joins TRBV10-2 to TRBJ2-1; TRBD1 aligns with 10 central bases. The CDR3 region reads CASRDRGNYNEQFF. The base sequence is TGCGCCAGCAGGGACAGGGGGAATTACAATGAGCAGTTCTTC.